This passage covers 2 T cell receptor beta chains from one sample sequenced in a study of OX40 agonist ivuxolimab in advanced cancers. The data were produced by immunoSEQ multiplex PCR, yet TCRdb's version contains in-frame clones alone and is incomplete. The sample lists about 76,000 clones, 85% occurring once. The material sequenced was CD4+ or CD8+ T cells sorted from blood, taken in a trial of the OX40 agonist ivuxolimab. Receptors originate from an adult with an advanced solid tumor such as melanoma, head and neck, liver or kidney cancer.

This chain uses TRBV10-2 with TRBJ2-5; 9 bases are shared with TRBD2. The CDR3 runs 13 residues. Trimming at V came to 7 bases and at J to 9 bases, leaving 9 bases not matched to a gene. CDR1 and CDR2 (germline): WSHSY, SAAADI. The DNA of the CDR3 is TGCGCCAGCACCCCGCGGGGGGGTGGACCCCAGTACTTC. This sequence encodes CASTPRGGGPQYF.

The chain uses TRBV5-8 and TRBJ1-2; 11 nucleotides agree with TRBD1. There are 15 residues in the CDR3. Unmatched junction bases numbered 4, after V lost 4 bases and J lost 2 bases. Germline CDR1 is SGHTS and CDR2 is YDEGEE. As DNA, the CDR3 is TGTGCCAGCAGCAGGACAGGGGGCGGCAACTATGGCTACACCTTC. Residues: CASSRTGGGNYGYTF.